What follows are 22 T cell receptor beta chains derived from one specimen sequenced in a study of blood T cell repertoires in COVID-19. Profiling relied on immunoSEQ multiplex PCR, and the TCRdb table lists in-frame clones only, not all of them. The sample contains around 290,000 clones, more than 75% of which appear only once. The sequencing input was PBMCs or T cells enriched from blood (not recorded which). The receptors come from a woman aged 60-75 years in a cohort exposed to, infected with or recovered from COVID-19 (not recorded which).

V gene TRBV30 combines with J gene TRBJ2-5; 9 positions match TRBD2. J lost 1 base, V lost 3 bases, and 6 bases had no gene match. Germline lookup yields CDR1 GTSNPN and CDR2 SVGIG (reference sequence). There are 15 residues in the CDR3. CDR3 loop: CAWSSWTSAQETQYF. Here the CDR3 DNA reads TGTGCCTGGAGCTCTTGGACTAGCGCCCAAGAGACCCAGTACTTC.

The J gene is TRBJ2-7, the V gene TRBV7-6, with 8 bases aligning to TRBD2. The V gene's germline CDR1 is SGHVS and CDR2 FNYEAQ. The CDR3 is 16 residues long. Unmatched junction bases numbered 8, after V lost 2 bases and J lost 2 bases. The CDR3 loop reads CASSLPGLAPTYEQYF. The CDR3 DNA follows: TGTGCCAGCAGCTTACCCGGACTAGCCCCAACCTACGAGCAGTACTTC.

V usage is TRBV9 and J usage is TRBJ2-7; 10 bases map to TRBD2. The J segment lost 1 base and the V segment lost 0 bases, leaving 10 bases of the junction unmatched. Germline V gene sequence: CDR1 SGDLS, CDR2 YYNGEE. The CDR3 loop spans 18 amino acids. The DNA of the CDR3 is TGTGCCAGCAGCGTAGAGGGGACTAGCGACCCGGGGTCCTACGAGCAGTACTTC. Amino acid sequence: CASSVEGTSDPGSYEQYF.

The chain links TRBV7-6 to TRBJ1-1; D is perhaps TRBD1 (5 bases). CDR1 is SGHVS and CDR2 is FNYEAQ in the germline V gene. The CDR3 is 12 residues long. V dropped 5 bases and J dropped 5 bases, with 9 bases sitting between them. The CDR3 DNA sequence: TGTGCCAGCAGCGACGGGGGGACTGAAGCTTTCTTT. Its translation: CASSDGGTEAFF.

Note on this clone: The junction departs from germline at one end; a sequencing error may be responsible. Within the sample, other DNA sequences also encode this same CDR3. This chain connects TRBV10-2 to TRBJ2-1; D ambiguous. This CDR3 region has 12 residues. CDR1 is WSHSY and CDR2 is SAAADI in the germline V gene. The CDR3 bases are TGTGCCAGCACCGCCACTTATAATGAGCAGTTCTTC. It is translated as CASTATYNEQFF.

The chain uses TRBV15 and TRBJ1-4, with 7 bases identical to TRBD1. The CDR3 contains 15 residues. Germline CDR1 reads LNHNV; CDR2 reads YYDKDF (reference sequence). Trimming removed 2 bases from V and 8 bases from J; junction bases left unmatched: 8. CDR3 DNA: TGTGCCACCAGCAGACAGGGACAGTCGGACGAAAAACTGTTTTTT. This sequence encodes CATSRQGQSDEKLFF. Complete variable domain (other parts from reference TRBV15 and TRBJ1-4): DAMVIQNPRYQVTQFGKPVTLSCSQTLNHNVMYWYQQKSSQAPKLLFHYYDKDFNNEADTPDNFQSRRPNTSFCFLDIRSPGLGDTAMYLCATSRQGQSDEKLFFGSGTQLSVL.

The chain joins TRBV19 to TRBJ1-1; no firm D call. CDR3 length: 13 residues. In germline, CDR1 is LNHDA, CDR2 SQIVND (reference sequence). V was trimmed by 3 bases and J by 3 bases, leaving 8 bases between them. The CDR3 loop is CASSMRDYTEAFF. The CDR3 region has the DNA TGTGCCAGTAGTATGAGAGACTACACTGAAGCTTTCTTT.

The genes are TRBV7-3 and TRBJ1-1; no firm D call. Deletions cut 5 bases from V and 4 bases from J, with 14 bases between. The CDR3 consists of 14 residues. The germline V gene encodes CDR1 SGHTA and CDR2 FQGTGA. The CDR3 protein is CASSQYPSATEAFF. The DNA of the CDR3 is TGTGCCAGCAGCCAGTATCCCAGTGCCACTGAAGCTTTCTTT.

The rearrangement uses TRBV19 and TRBJ2-1, with D possibly being TRBD2 (6 bases). CDR1 and CDR2 from the germline V gene are LNHDA and SQIVND (reference sequence). This CDR3 is 15 amino acids long. V lost 0 bases to trimming and J lost 5 bases, with 11 bases between them. CDR3 protein: CASSIDLGRNNEQFF. As DNA, the CDR3 is TGTGCCAGTAGTATAGATCTTGGGAGGAACAATGAGCAGTTCTTC.

CDR3 nucleotide sequence: TGTGCCAGCAGCGCTCCGGGACAGGGGGGGACTAATGAAAAACTGTTTTTT. It translates to CASSAPGQGGTNEKLFF. The chain joins TRBV9 to TRBJ1-4; the match to TRBD1 covers 11 bases. With V trimmed by 3 bases and J by 2 bases, 6 bases remained unmatched. Germline values: CDR1 SGDLS, CDR2 YYNGEE. CDR3 length: 17 residues.

The chain links TRBV4-2 to TRBJ2-2; D unclear. Trimming removed 0 bases from V and 2 bases from J, with 7 bases in between. CDR1 and CDR2 from the germline V gene are LGHNA and YNFKEQ. There are 15 residues in the CDR3. CDR3 nucleotides: TGTGCCAGCAGCCAAGATAAGACTAACACCGGGGAGCTGTTTTTT. It is translated as CASSQDKTNTGELFF.

This rearrangement joins TRBV11-3 to TRBJ2-1; 10 nucleotides agree with TRBD2. The CDR3 length is 15 residues. The germline gives CDR1 SGHNT, CDR2 YENEEA. J lost 2 bases, V lost 5 bases, and 3 bases had no gene match. CDR3 coding DNA: TGTGCCAGCAGCGCAAGCGGGGGGGCCTACAATGAGCAGTTCTTC. This encodes CASSASGGAYNEQFF.

This chain connects TRBV4-1 to TRBJ2-7; the D gene is possibly TRBD1 (6 bases). The CDR3 has 15 residues. V was clipped by 1 base and J by 7 bases, with 17 bases between them. Germline values: CDR1 MGHRA, CDR2 YSYEKL. The CDR3, as DNA: TGCGCCAGCAGCCAAGTAAGTCCTCAGGGGTTAGAGCAGTACTTC. Its protein is CASSQVSPQGLEQYF.

The chain joins TRBV15 to TRBJ2-1; TRBD2 matches at 12 bases. The CDR3 runs 20 residues. Trimming at V came to 1 base and at J to 0 bases, leaving 10 bases not matched to a gene. Germline V lookup: CDR1 LNHNV, CDR2 YYDKDF (reference sequence). In DNA, the CDR3 is TGTGCCACCAGCAGAGCTGGGAGGACTAGCGGGACAACCTCCTACAATGAGCAGTTCTTC. Amino acid sequence: CATSRAGRTSGTTSYNEQFF.

This clone was observed once. This chain uses TRBV5-5 with TRBJ2-3; D might be TRBD1 (6 bases). Germline V CDR1 and CDR2: SGHKS, YYEKEE (reference sequence). The CDR3 is 14 amino acids. V was pared by 3 bases and J by 4 bases, with 12 bases between. The CDR3 loop reads CASSSTGFPDTQYF. Written as DNA, the CDR3 is TGTGCCAGCAGCTCTACAGGGTTTCCAGATACGCAGTATTTT.

The chain has TRBV15 and TRBJ2-2; 11 bases are a match to TRBD2. Per the germline V gene, CDR1 is LNHNV and CDR2 is YYDKDF (reference sequence). This CDR3 region has 18 residues. The V segment lost 0 bases and the J segment 2 bases; nucleotides outside the gene matches: 5. The CDR3 sequence is CATSRDHGLAGNTGELFF. CDR3 sequence (DNA): TGTGCCACCAGCAGAGATCATGGACTAGCGGGTAACACCGGGGAGCTGTTTTTT.

The chain carries TRBV19 and TRBJ2-1, with 8 bases identical to TRBD2. With 6 bases clipped from V and 15 bases from J, the junction kept 4 bases outside the gene matches. The CDR3 has 10 amino acids. The V gene's germline CDR1 is LNHDA and CDR2 SQIVND (reference sequence). The CDR3 loop reads CASRAGVWFF. Written as DNA, the CDR3 is TGTGCCAGTAGAGCGGGAGTCTGGTTCTTC.

The V and J genes are TRBV12-5 and TRBJ2-2; the match to TRBD1 covers 7 bases. Germline V gene lookup returns CDR1 LGHNT and CDR2 FRNRAP. J was trimmed by 3 bases and V by 5 bases; bases with no gene match: 6. The CDR3 consists of 15 residues. CDR3 loop: CASGEDRLDTGELFF. In DNA form, the CDR3 reads TGTGCTAGTGGTGAGGACAGGCTCGACACCGGGGAGCTGTTTTTT.

This clone is a singleton in its sample. The J gene is TRBJ1-5, the V gene TRBV6-7; 9 bases align to TRBD1. TRBV6-7 is an ORF, and what it does is uncertain. The CDR3 runs to 15 residues. V lost 2 bases, J lost 2 bases, and 1 base stayed unmatched. CDR3 amino acids: CASSYGDRGNQPQHF. DNA for the CDR3: TGTGCCAGCAGTTACGGGGACAGGGGCAATCAGCCCCAGCATTTT.

This chain uses TRBV23-1 with TRBJ2-2, with D perhaps given as TRBD1 or TRBD2 (6 bases each). TRBV23-1 is annotated as an ORF whose role is uncertain. The CDR3 is made up of 12 amino acids. V was clipped by 10 bases and J by 6 bases, with 12 bases between them. CDR3 in amino acids: CATRGGSGELFF. CDR3 coding DNA: TGCGCCACCAGGGGAGGTTCCGGGGAGCTGTTTTTT.

This chain uses TRBV7-2 with TRBJ2-1; TRBD2 aligns across 7 bases. Losses at the gene ends were 1 base for V and 8 bases for J; bases not matched to a gene: 5. The CDR3 runs 14 residues. Germline loops: CDR1 SGHTA, CDR2 FQGNSA. The CDR3 protein is CASSLEGGSYEQFF. The CDR3 DNA is TGTGCCAGCAGCTTAGAGGGCGGGAGCTATGAGCAGTTCTTC.

This chain uses TRBV11-2 with TRBJ2-3; D is unresolved. Trimming removed 0 bases at V and 0 bases at J, with 7 bases between. CDR3 length: 15 residues. Germline V CDR1 and CDR2: SGHAT, FQNNGV. The CDR3 sequence: CASSLDSSSTDTQYF. For the CDR3, the DNA is TGTGCCAGCAGCTTAGACTCCTCTAGCACAGATACGCAGTATTTT. The full variable domain, in which reference TRBV11-2 and TRBJ2-3 provide the parts outside the CDR3, is EAGVAQSPRYKIIEKRQSVAFWCNPISGHATLYWYQQILGQGPKLLIQFQNNGVVDDSQLPKDRFSAERLKGVDSTLKIQPAKLEDSAVYLCASSLDSSSTDTQYFGPGTRLTVL.